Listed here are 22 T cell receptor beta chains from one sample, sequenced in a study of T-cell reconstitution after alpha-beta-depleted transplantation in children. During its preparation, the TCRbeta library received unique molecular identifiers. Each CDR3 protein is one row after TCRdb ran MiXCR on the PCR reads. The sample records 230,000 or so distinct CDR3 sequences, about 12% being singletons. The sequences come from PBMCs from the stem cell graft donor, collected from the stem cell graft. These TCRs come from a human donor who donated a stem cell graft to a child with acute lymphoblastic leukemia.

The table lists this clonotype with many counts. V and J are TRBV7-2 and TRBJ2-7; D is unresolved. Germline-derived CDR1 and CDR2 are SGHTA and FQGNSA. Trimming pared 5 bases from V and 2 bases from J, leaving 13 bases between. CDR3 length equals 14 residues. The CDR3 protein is CASSPRLQPYEQYF. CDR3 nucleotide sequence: TGTGCCAGCAGCCCCCGCCTCCAACCCTACGAGCAGTACTTC.

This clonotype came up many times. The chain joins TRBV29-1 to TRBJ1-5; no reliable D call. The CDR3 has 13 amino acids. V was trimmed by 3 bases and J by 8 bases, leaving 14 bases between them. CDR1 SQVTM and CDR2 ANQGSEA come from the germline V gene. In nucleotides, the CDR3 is TGCAGCGTTGATCGGCAGTTCGGGGAGCCCCAGCATTTT. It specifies CSVDRQFGEPQHF.

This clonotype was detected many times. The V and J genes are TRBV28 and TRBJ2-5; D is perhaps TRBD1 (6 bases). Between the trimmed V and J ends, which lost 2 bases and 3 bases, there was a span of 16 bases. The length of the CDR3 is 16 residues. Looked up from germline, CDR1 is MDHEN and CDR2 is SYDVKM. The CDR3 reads CASSLQFLGGKETQYF. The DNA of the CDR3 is TGTGCCAGCAGTTTACAGTTTCTTGGGGGCAAAGAGACCCAGTACTTC.

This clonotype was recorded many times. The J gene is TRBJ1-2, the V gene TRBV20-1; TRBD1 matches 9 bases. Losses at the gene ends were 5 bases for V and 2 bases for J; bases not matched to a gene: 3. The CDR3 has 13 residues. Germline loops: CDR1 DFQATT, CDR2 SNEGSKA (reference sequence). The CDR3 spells CSAPTGGNYGYTF. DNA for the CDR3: TGCAGTGCTCCCACAGGGGGCAACTATGGCTACACCTTC.

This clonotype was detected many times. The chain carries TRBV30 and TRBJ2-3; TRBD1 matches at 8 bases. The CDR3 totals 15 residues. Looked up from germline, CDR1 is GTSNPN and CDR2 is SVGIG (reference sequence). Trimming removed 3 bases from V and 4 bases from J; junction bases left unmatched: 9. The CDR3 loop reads CAWSGQGAQADTQYF. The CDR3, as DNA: TGTGCCTGGAGCGGCCAGGGGGCGCAGGCAGATACGCAGTATTTT.

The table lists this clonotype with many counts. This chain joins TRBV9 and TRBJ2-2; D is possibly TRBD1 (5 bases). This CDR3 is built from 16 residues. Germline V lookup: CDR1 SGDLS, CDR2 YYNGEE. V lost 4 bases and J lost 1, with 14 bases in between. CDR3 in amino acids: CASSPSATGNTGELFF. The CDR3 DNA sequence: TGTGCCAGCAGCCCCTCAGCTACAGGGAACACCGGGGAGCTGTTTTTT.

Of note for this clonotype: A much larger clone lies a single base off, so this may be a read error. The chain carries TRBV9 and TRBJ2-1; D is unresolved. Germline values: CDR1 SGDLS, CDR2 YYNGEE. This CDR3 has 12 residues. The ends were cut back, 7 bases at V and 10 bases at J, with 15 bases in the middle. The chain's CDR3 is CASRPPAREQFF. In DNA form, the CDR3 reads TGTGCCAGCCGTCCACCAGCACGGGAGCAGTTCTTC. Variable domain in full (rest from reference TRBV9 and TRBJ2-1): DSGVTQTPKHLITATGQRVTLRCSPRSGDLSVYWYQQSLDQGLQFLIQYYNGEERAKGNILERFSAQQFPDLHSELNLSSLELGDSALYFCASRPPAREQFFGPGTRLTVL.

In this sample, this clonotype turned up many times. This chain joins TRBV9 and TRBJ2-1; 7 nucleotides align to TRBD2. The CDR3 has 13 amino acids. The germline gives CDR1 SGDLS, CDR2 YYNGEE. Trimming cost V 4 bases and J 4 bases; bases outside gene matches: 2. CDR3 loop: CASSPLAYNEQFF. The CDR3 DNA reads TGTGCCAGCAGCCCACTAGCGTACAATGAGCAGTTCTTC.

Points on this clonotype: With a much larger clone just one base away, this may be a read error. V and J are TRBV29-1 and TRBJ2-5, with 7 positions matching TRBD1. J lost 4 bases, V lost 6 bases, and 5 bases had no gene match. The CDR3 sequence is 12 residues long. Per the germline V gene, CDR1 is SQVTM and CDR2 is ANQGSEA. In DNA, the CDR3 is TGCAGCGTCCGGGACAGTCGAGAGACCCAGTACTTC. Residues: CSVRDSRETQYF.

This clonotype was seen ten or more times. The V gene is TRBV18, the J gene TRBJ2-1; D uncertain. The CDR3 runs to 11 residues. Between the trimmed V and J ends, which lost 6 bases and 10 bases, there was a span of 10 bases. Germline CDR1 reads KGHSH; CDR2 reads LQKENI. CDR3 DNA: TGTGCCAGCTCGTCGGCGCCCGAGCAGTTCTTC. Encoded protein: CASSSAPEQFF.

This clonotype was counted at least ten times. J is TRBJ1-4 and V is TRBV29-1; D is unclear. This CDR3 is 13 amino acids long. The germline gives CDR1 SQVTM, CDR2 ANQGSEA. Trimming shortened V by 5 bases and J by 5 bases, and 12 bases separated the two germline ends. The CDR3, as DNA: TGCAGCGTTCACGACGGAATCAATGAAAAACTGTTTTTT. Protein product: CSVHDGINEKLFF.

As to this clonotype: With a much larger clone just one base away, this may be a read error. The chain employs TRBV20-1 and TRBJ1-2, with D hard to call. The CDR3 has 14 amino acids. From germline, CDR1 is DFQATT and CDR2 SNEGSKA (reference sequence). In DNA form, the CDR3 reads TGCAGTGTTAGAGGCAGGTTGCCTTACTATGGCTACACCTTC. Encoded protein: CSVRGRLPYYGYTF.

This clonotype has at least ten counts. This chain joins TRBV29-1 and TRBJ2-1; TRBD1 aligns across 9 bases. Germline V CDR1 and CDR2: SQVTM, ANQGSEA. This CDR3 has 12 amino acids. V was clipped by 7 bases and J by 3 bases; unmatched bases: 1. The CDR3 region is CSGQGGYNEQFF. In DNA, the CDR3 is TGCAGCGGACAGGGGGGCTACAATGAGCAGTTCTTC.

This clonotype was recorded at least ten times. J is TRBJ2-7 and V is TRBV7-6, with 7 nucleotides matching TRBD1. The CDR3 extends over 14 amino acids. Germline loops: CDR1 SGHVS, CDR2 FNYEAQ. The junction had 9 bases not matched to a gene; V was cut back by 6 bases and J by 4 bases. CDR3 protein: CASSRQGMRYEQYF. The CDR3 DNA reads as TGTGCCAGCAGTCGACAGGGAATGAGGTACGAGCAGTACTTC.

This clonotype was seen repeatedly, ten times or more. CDR3 nucleotides: TGTGCCAGCAGCTCATCCTGGACAGTACCCGGGGAGCTGTTTTTT. Encoded protein: CASSSSWTVPGELFF. The V and J genes are TRBV7-2 and TRBJ2-2; D perhaps matches TRBD1 (6 bases). The CDR3 consists of 15 residues. In germline, CDR1 is SGHTA, CDR2 FQGNSA. V was pared by 4 bases and J by 6 bases, with 15 bases between.

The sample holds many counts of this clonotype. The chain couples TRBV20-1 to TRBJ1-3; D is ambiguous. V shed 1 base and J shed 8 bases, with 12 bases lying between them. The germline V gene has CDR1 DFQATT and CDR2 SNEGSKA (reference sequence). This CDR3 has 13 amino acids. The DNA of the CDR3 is TGCAGTGCTAGAGGCCCTAAAATGGACACCATATATTTT. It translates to CSARGPKMDTIYF.

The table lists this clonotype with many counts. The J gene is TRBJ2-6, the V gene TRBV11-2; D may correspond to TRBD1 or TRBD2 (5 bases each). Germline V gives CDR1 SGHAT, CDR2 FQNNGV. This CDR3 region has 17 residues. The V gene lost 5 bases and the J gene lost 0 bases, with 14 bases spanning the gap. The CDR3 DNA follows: TGTGCCAGCAGCCCCCGGGACGTCATCTCTGGGGCCAACGTCCTGACTTTC. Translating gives CASSPRDVISGANVLTF.

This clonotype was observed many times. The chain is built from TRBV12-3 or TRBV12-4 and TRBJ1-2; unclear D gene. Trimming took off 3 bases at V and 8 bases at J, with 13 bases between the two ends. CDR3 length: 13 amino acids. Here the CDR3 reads CASSLDRRFGYTF. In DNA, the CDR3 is TGTGCCAGCAGTTTGGACCGGCGATTCGGCTACACCTTC.

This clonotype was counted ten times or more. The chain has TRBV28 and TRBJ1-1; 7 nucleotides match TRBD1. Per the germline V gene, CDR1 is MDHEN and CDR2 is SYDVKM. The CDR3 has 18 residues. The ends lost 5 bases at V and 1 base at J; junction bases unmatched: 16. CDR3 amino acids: CASSQAGGLSRANTEAFF. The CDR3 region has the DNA TGTGCCAGCAGTCAAGCAGGGGGACTGTCAAGGGCGAACACTGAAGCTTTCTTT.

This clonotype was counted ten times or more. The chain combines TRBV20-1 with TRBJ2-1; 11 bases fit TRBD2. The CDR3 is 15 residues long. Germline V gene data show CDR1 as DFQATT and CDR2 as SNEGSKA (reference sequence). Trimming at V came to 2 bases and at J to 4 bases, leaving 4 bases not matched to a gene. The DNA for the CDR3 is TGCAGTGCTAGACTAGCGGGGGGACCTTACAATGAGCAGTTCTTC. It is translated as CSARLAGGPYNEQFF.

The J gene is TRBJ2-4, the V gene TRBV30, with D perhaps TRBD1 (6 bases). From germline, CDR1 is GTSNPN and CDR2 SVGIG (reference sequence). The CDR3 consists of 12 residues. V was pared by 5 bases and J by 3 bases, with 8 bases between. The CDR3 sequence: CAWGQFKNIQYF. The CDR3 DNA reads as TGTGCCTGGGGACAGTTCAAAAACATTCAGTACTTC. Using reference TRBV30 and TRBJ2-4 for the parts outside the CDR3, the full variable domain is SQTIHQWPATLVQPVGSPLSLECTVEGTSNPNLYWYRQAAGRGLQLLFYSVGIGQISSEVPQNLSASRPQDRQFILSSKKLLLSDSGFYLCAWGQFKNIQYFGAGTRLSVL.

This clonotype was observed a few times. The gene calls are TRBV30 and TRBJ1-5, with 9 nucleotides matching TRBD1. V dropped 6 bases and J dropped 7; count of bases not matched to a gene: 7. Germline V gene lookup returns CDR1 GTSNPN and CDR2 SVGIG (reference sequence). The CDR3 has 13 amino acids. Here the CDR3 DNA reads TGTGCCTGCGACAGGGGGACAGGACAGCCCCAGCATTTT. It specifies CACDRGTGQPQHF.